These T cell receptor beta chains were read from a single sample in a study of blood T cells in healthy people across ages. From the 5' RACE reads, TCRdb called clonotypes with MiXCR, one entry per CDR3 protein. The table lists roughly 1 million distinct CDR3 sequences, under 30% of them singletons, with approximately 0.71% in the top ten. The same data also contributed to another study, on T cells of mothers and their children.

The sequencing sample was made of blood. The origin of the receptors is a girl aged 2 to 10 in good health. CDR3s include the opening cysteine and the closing phenylalanine or tryptophan. The order of the fields is CDR3 protein, J gene, D gene, CDR3 length, V gene. D genes are given only for firm matches.

cdr3_aa: CASSYSSEAAGELFF
j_call: TRBJ2-2
d_call: NA
cdr3_length: 15
v_call: TRBV6-2/TRBV6-3

cdr3_aa: CASSHILDPYNEQFF
j_call: TRBJ2-1
d_call: NA
cdr3_length: 15
v_call: TRBV5-5

cdr3_aa: CASSEGALGKNIQYF
j_call: TRBJ2-4
d_call: NA
cdr3_length: 15
v_call: TRBV6-1

cdr3_aa: CASSFGDRGYYGYTF
j_call: TRBJ1-2
d_call: TRBD1
cdr3_length: 15
v_call: TRBV5-1

cdr3_aa: CASSHGQEGNIQYF
j_call: TRBJ2-4
d_call: NA
cdr3_length: 14
v_call: TRBV3-1

cdr3_aa: CASSYSDRVGGYTF
j_call: TRBJ1-2
d_call: TRBD1
cdr3_length: 14
v_call: TRBV6-5

cdr3_aa: CASSHGTSGADTQYF
j_call: TRBJ2-3
d_call: TRBD2
cdr3_length: 15
v_call: TRBV4-2

cdr3_aa: CSAIKIGEQYF
j_call: TRBJ2-5
d_call: NA
cdr3_length: 11
v_call: TRBV29-1

cdr3_aa: CSVEPPTGELFF
j_call: TRBJ2-2
d_call: NA
cdr3_length: 12
v_call: TRBV29-1

cdr3_aa: CASSLDGTVKAYEQYF
j_call: TRBJ2-7
d_call: TRBD1
cdr3_length: 16
v_call: TRBV7-2

cdr3_aa: CSAMDPGVRSGANVLTF
j_call: TRBJ2-6
d_call: NA
cdr3_length: 17
v_call: TRBV20-1

cdr3_aa: CASSQMWTGGGYTF
j_call: TRBJ1-2
d_call: TRBD1
cdr3_length: 14
v_call: TRBV27

cdr3_aa: CASSVEWGADTQYF
j_call: TRBJ2-3
d_call: NA
cdr3_length: 14
v_call: TRBV9

cdr3_aa: CASSHTAGGPYF
j_call: TRBJ2-5
d_call: TRBD2
cdr3_length: 12
v_call: TRBV7-2

cdr3_aa: CASSGGTGQLQFF
j_call: TRBJ2-1
d_call: TRBD1
cdr3_length: 13
v_call: TRBV7-3

cdr3_aa: CASSSNPDSGNTIYF
j_call: TRBJ1-3
d_call: NA
cdr3_length: 15
v_call: TRBV7-9